This T cell receptor beta chain derives from a study of CD8+ T cells in alopecia areata. Notes on the study in general: Scalp specimens additionally yield sequences from normal skin's resident alphabeta T cells. It was lesional scalp, especially alopecia totalis/universalis, that showed higher clonality than normal scalp.

As the sequencing template, cDNA was produced by extracting RNA and reverse transcribing it. TCRdb's copy holds only in-frame clones and misses some; the assay was immunoSEQ multiplex PCR. This sample has 95,000 to 110,000 clones; 55% occur once, and the top ten carry around 8.5%. PBMCs, the starting material, were the source of sorted CD4+ and CD8+ T cells. CDR1 and CDR2 from the germline V gene are SNHLY and FYNNEI. CDR3 length: 15 residues. The V gene lost 8 bases and the J gene lost 6 bases, with 22 bases spanning the gap. Remarks on this clone: The antigen remains unidentified.

This chain joins TRBV2 and TRBJ1-1; D is undetermined. The material sequenced was CD4+ T cells sorted from blood. The TCR was taken from a human donor in good health. The CDR3 sequence: CASHIRTAGRAEAFF. The DNA of the CDR3 is TGTGCCAGCCATATCCGGACGGCGGGTCGTGCTGAAGCTTTCTTT.